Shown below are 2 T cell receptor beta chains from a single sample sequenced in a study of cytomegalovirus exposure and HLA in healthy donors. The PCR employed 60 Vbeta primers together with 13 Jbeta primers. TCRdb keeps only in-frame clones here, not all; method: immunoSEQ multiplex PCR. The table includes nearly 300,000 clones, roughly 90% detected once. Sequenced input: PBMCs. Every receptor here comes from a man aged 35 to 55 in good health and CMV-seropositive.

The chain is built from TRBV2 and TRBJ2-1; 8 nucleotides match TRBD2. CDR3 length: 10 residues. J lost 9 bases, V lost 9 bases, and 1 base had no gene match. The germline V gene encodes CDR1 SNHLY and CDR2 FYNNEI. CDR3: CASSGAEQFF. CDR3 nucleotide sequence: TGTGCCAGTAGCGGGGCTGAGCAGTTCTTC. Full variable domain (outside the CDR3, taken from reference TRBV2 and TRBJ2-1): EPEVTQTPSHQVTQMGQEVILRCVPISNHLYFYWYRQILGQKVEFLVSFYNNEISEKSEIFDDQFSVERPDGSNFTLKIRSTKLEDSAMYFCASSGAEQFFGPGTRLTVL.

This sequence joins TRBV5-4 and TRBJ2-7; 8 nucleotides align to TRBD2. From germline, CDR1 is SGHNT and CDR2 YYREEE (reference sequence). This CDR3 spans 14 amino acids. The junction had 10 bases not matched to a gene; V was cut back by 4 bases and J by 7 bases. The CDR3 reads CASSPRAGGGEQYF. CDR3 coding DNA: TGTGCCAGCAGCCCGCGGGCGGGAGGAGGGGAGCAGTACTTC. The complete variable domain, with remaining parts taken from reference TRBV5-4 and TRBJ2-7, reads ETGVTQSPTHLIKTRGQQVTLRCSSQSGHNTVSWYQQALGQGPQFIFQYYREEENGRGNFPPRFSGLQFPNYSSELNVNALELDDSALYLCASSPRAGGGEQYFGPGTRLTVT.